Below, 18 T cell receptor beta chains from the same sample are listed, as sequenced in a study of cytomegalovirus exposure and HLA in healthy donors. This PCR relied on a set of 60 Vbeta primers and 13 Jbeta primers. Clones were sequenced by immunoSEQ multiplex PCR, and TCRdb holds only the in-frame ones, with some missing. The sample lists 130,000 or so clones; approximately 70% were seen once. The sample was PBMCs. The receptors stem from a woman in her fifties or sixties in good health and CMV-seronegative.

The rearrangement links TRBV28 to TRBJ2-1; 7 bases are a match to TRBD1. The V and J ends lost 6 bases and 8 bases, in that order; junction bases with no gene match: 25. Germline lookup yields CDR1 MDHEN and CDR2 SYDVKM. The CDR3 is 19 amino acids. The CDR3 is CASSQVAFSTGTPYDEQFF. As DNA, the CDR3 is TGTGCCAGCAGCCAAGTAGCCTTTTCGACAGGGACCCCTTACGATGAGCAGTTCTTC. The full variable domain, completed using reference TRBV28 and TRBJ2-1, is DVKVTQSSRYLVKRTGEKVFLECVQDMDHENMFWYRQDPGLGLRLIYFSYDVKMKEKGDIPEGYSVSREKKERFSLILESASTNQTSMYLCASSQVAFSTGTPYDEQFFGPGTRLTVL.

The V gene is TRBV5-1, the J gene TRBJ2-5, with 14 bases lining up with TRBD2. This CDR3 has 16 residues. CDR1 is SGHRS and CDR2 is YFSETQ in the germline V gene. The V and J ends lost 4 bases and 5 bases, in that order; junction bases with no gene match: 7. CDR3 region: CASSQGLAGEFETQYF. CDR3 bases: TGCGCCAGCAGCCAGGGACTAGCGGGAGAATTTGAGACCCAGTACTTC. The full variable domain, completed using reference TRBV5-1 and TRBJ2-5, is KAGVTQTPRYLIKTRGQQVTLSCSPISGHRSVSWYQQTPGQGLQFLFEYFSETQRNKGNFPGRFSGRQFSNSRSEMNVSTLELGDSALYLCASSQGLAGEFETQYFGPGTRLLVL.

The chain recombines TRBV5-6 with TRBJ2-7, with a tentative D call TRBD2 (7 bases). The germline CDR1 and CDR2 sequences are SGHDT and YYEEEE. The ends were cut back, 6 bases at V and 2 bases at J, with 21 bases in the middle. The CDR3 sequence is 16 residues long. The CDR3 coding sequence is TGTGCCAGCATCAGGAGGGGGGGGTACCCACCCTACGAGCAGTACTTC. It codes for CASIRRGGYPPYEQYF.

There are a few counts of this clone. The J gene is TRBJ2-2, the V gene TRBV25-1; a weak D match, TRBD1 (5 bases). The CDR3 has 14 residues. CDR1 and CDR2 from the germline V gene are MGHDK and SYGVNS. Trimming removed 6 bases at V and 3 bases at J, with 11 bases between. This CDR3 reads CASRTGEYTGELFF. CDR3 coding DNA: TGTGCCAGCAGAACAGGTGAATACACCGGGGAGCTGTTTTTT.

Only a few counts were recorded for this clone. The chain has TRBV29-1 and TRBJ2-1; 7 positions match TRBD2. This CDR3 has 14 amino acids. The trim removed 3 bases at V and 3 bases at J, leaving 5 bases unmatched. Germline lookup yields CDR1 SQVTM and CDR2 ANQGSEA. The CDR3 coding sequence is TGCAGCGTTGATGTTAGCGGGTTCTACAATGAGCAGTTCTTC. Residues: CSVDVSGFYNEQFF.

The rearrangement joins TRBV5-4 to TRBJ1-2, with TRBD1 matching over 9 bases. This CDR3 is built from 16 residues. The V gene end was trimmed by 4 bases and the J gene end by 4 bases; junction bases not matched to a gene: 11. CDR1 is SGHNT, CDR2 YYREEE, per germline (reference sequence). The CDR3 DNA sequence: TGTGCCAGCAGCGACGGACAGGGGCGCCTAGGCTATGGCTACACCTTC. Amino acids: CASSDGQGRLGYGYTF.

The chain recombines TRBV5-1 with TRBJ2-7, with unresolved D. V lost 4 bases to trimming and J lost 0 bases, with 11 bases between them. This CDR3 has 14 residues. CDR1 SGHRS and CDR2 YFSETQ come from the germline V gene. CDR3 protein: CASSDARSSYEQYF. The DNA for the CDR3 is TGCGCCAGCAGCGATGCACGGAGCTCCTACGAGCAGTACTTC.

V is TRBV19 and J is TRBJ2-3, with D maybe TRBD1 (6 bases). The ends were cut back, 6 bases at V and 2 bases at J, with 12 bases in the middle. CDR3 length: 14 residues. Germline assignment: CDR1 LNHDA and CDR2 SQIVND (reference sequence). CDR3 coding DNA: TGTGCCAGTAGCCCAGGGGTAGACACAGATACGCAGTATTTT. Its protein product is CASSPGVDTDTQYF.

This chain links TRBV2 with TRBJ2-3; a possible D gene is TRBD1 (5 bases). V lost 6 bases to trimming and J lost 3 bases, with 13 bases between them. CDR3 length: 14 amino acids. Germline loops: CDR1 SNHLY, CDR2 FYNNEI. The CDR3 spells CASSAGRATDTQYF. The CDR3 DNA is TGTGCCAGCAGCGCAGGCAGGGCTACAGATACGCAGTATTTT. Based on the CDR3 plus reference TRBV2 and TRBJ2-3, the full variable domain is EPEVTQTPSHQVTQMGQEVILRCVPISNHLYFYWYRQILGQKVEFLVSFYNNEISEKSEIFDDQFSVERPDGSNFTLKIRSTKLEDSAMYFCASSAGRATDTQYFGPGTRLTVL.

V usage is TRBV5-1 and J usage is TRBJ2-5; 10 bases map to TRBD1. From germline, CDR1 is SGHRS and CDR2 YFSETQ. J gave up 0 bases and V 1 base, and 3 bases lay outside the gene matches. The CDR3 contains 16 residues. The CDR3 is CASSLIGQGDQETQYF. CDR3 nucleotide sequence: TGCGCCAGCAGCTTGATTGGACAGGGGGACCAAGAGACCCAGTACTTC.

This clone appeared a single time. The chain has TRBV5-4 and TRBJ1-2; tentative D call: TRBD1 (5 bases). From germline, CDR1 is SGHNT and CDR2 YYREEE (reference sequence). The length of the CDR3 is 13 residues. Between the trimmed V and J ends, which lost 5 bases and 5 bases, there was a span of 13 bases. This CDR3 is CASRARGKYGYTF. DNA for the CDR3: TGTGCCAGCAGGGCCCGGGGGAAATATGGCTACACCTTC.

The chain is built from TRBV19 and TRBJ2-3; the D gene is possibly TRBD2 (6 bases). Germline values: CDR1 LNHDA, CDR2 SQIVND (reference sequence). Trimming pared 5 bases from V and 6 bases from J, leaving 12 bases between. This CDR3 comprises 13 residues. The CDR3 region is CASSGLPLDTQYF. CDR3 coding DNA: TGTGCCAGTAGTGGACTACCCCTGGATACGCAGTATTTT.

CDR3 nucleotide sequence: TGTGCCAGCACCCCTTCTAGCGGGAACACCGGGGAGCTGTTTTTT. As protein: CASTPSSGNTGELFF. The genes are TRBV7-2 and TRBJ2-2; 7 nucleotides match TRBD2. With V trimmed by 7 bases and J by 1 base, 6 bases remained unmatched. CDR1 SGHTA and CDR2 FQGNSA come from the germline V gene. The CDR3 has 15 amino acids.

The chain has TRBV6-1 and TRBJ2-5; TRBD1 matches at 10 bases. Germline loops: CDR1 MNHNS, CDR2 SASEGT. Losses at the gene ends were 6 bases for V and 2 bases for J; bases not matched to a gene: 6. CDR3 length: 15 residues. CDR3 coding DNA: TGTGCCAGCAGCATCGACAGGGGGCGTCAAGAGACCCAGTACTTC. It is translated as CASSIDRGRQETQYF.

J is TRBJ2-1 and V is TRBV28, with D unresolved. This CDR3 has 12 residues. Per germline, CDR1 MDHEN and CDR2 SYDVKM. V lost 2 bases and J lost 7, with 6 bases in between. DNA for the CDR3: TGTGCCAGCAGTTTAAAGCCTAATGAGCAGTTCTTC. Translation: CASSLKPNEQFF.

V usage is TRBV25-1 and J usage is TRBJ1-2, with 7 nucleotides matching TRBD1. The CDR3 is 13 amino acids. J gave up 6 bases and V 4 bases, and 5 bases lay outside the gene matches. Germline CDR1 and CDR2: MGHDK and SYGVNS. CDR3 nucleotides: TGTGCCAGCAGTGCGACAGGGCGGCATGGCTACACCTTC. Its translation is CASSATGRHGYTF.

This chain links TRBV6-1 with TRBJ1-1; perhaps TRBD1 as D (6 bases). The CDR3 length is 15 residues. In germline, CDR1 is MNHNS, CDR2 SASEGT. V was shortened by 3 bases and J by 2 bases, with 13 bases between the two germline ends. The CDR3 nucleotides are TGTGCCAGCAGTGAGGGGCCAGGGGCAAACACTGAAGCTTTCTTT. This encodes CASSEGPGANTEAFF.

The V and J genes are TRBV6-5 and TRBJ2-1; 9 bases are shared with TRBD2. Germline values: CDR1 MNHEY, CDR2 SVGAGI. J gave up 7 bases and V 6 bases, and 10 bases lay outside the gene matches. The CDR3 runs to 15 residues. DNA of the CDR3: TGTGCCAGCAGATACGGACTGGCGGGAGGGAATGAGCAGTTCTTC. Translating it yields CASRYGLAGGNEQFF.